These 15 T cell receptor beta chains came from one sample sequenced in a study of blood T cell repertoires in COVID-19. Repertoires were generated with immunoSEQ multiplex PCR, while TCRdb's copy carries only in-frame clones and drops some. Of about 290,000 clones in the sample, around 90% were seen once. The sample was PBMCs or T cells enriched from blood (not recorded which). The receptors derive from a woman in her thirties or forties who had recovered from COVID-19.

This rearrangement joins TRBV5-1 to TRBJ2-7; a possible D gene is TRBD1 (7 bases). From germline, CDR1 is SGHRS and CDR2 YFSETQ. The CDR3 is 16 residues long. V was clipped by 3 bases and J by 2 bases, with 18 bases between them. CDR3 nucleotide sequence: TGCGCCAGCAGCTATGGCGGGACAGCTGTCGCCTACGAGCAGTACTTC. This codes for CASSYGGTAVAYEQYF.

J is TRBJ2-1 and V is TRBV4-1; D ambiguous. CDR3 length: 18 residues. V lost 1 base and J 0 bases, leaving 16 bases between the germline ends. Germline loops: CDR1 MGHRA, CDR2 YSYEKL. The CDR3 coding sequence is TGCGCCAGCAGCCAAGTCGATATGGGCATGAGCTCCTACAATGAGCAGTTCTTC. Encoded protein: CASSQVDMGMSSYNEQFF.

This clone was counted only a few times. The chain carries TRBV7-3 and TRBJ1-2, with 8 bases identical to TRBD1. CDR1 is SGHTA and CDR2 is FQGTGA in the germline V gene. Trimming at V came to 1 base and at J to 4 bases, leaving 8 bases not matched to a gene. The CDR3 contains 16 residues. The CDR3, as DNA: TGTGCCAGCAGCTTAAACCCGACAGGGGCGGGCTATGGCTACACCTTC. It translates to CASSLNPTGAGYGYTF.

The J gene is TRBJ1-2, the V gene TRBV11-2, with 7 bases aligning to TRBD1. V lost 3 bases to trimming and J lost 4 bases; unmatched junction nucleotides: 11. In germline, CDR1 is SGHAT, CDR2 FQNNGV. The CDR3 is 16 amino acids. CDR3 nucleotides: TGTGCCAGCAGCTTGGAGACAGGGCCGGGTGGCTATGGCTACACCTTC. This encodes CASSLETGPGGYGYTF.

This clone came up a few times. The chain couples TRBV11-2 to TRBJ2-1; TRBD2 aligns across 7 bases. Trimming cost V 0 bases and J 10 bases; bases outside gene matches: 9. The CDR3 covers 15 residues. CDR1 and CDR2 from the germline V gene are SGHAT and FQNNGV. The CDR3 DNA is TGTGCCAGCAGCTTAGAGGGTGCGGCTAGCGGAGAGCAGTTCTTC. It codes for CASSLEGAASGEQFF.

This rearrangement joins TRBV7-3 to TRBJ2-3, with TRBD1 as a possible D gene (6 bases). The V end lost 2 bases, the J end lost 6 bases, and 9 bases lay between the germline ends. Germline CDR1 is SGHTA and CDR2 is FQGTGA. The CDR3 covers 13 residues. The CDR3, as DNA: TGTGCCAGCAGCTTATGGGACAAGGATACGCAGTATTTT. It specifies CASSLWDKDTQYF.

V gene TRBV30 combines with J gene TRBJ1-2, with TRBD1 matching 7 bases. CDR1 and CDR2 (germline): GTSNPN, SVGIG (reference sequence). This CDR3 has 13 amino acids. The V and J ends lost 5 bases and 8 bases, in that order; junction bases with no gene match: 11. CDR3 in amino acids: CAWGVTGTSGYTF. The CDR3 bases are TGTGCCTGGGGGGTGACAGGGACGTCGGGCTACACCTTC.

V and J are TRBV2 and TRBJ2-7; the D is unclear. V was shortened by 6 bases and J by 2 bases, with 5 bases between the two germline ends. Germline V gene sequence: CDR1 SNHLY, CDR2 FYNNEI. The CDR3 is 11 amino acids. The CDR3 loop reads CASRQTYEQYF. CDR3 nucleotides: TGTGCCAGCAGACAAACCTACGAGCAGTACTTC.

The V and J genes are TRBV11-2 and TRBJ1-1, with no clear D. The CDR3 spans 12 residues. The ends were cut back, 0 bases at V and 11 bases at J, with 10 bases in the middle. Germline CDR1 SGHAT, CDR2 FQNNGV. The chain's CDR3 is CASSLESRGAFF. Written as DNA, the CDR3 is TGTGCCAGCAGCTTAGAATCCCGAGGCGCTTTCTTT.

The gene calls are TRBV5-4 and TRBJ2-5; 7 bases are shared with TRBD2. CDR1 SGHNT and CDR2 YYREEE come from the germline V gene (reference sequence). This CDR3 is built from 15 residues. The junction had 16 bases not matched to a gene; V was cut back by 4 bases and J by 10 bases. CDR3 in DNA: TGTGCCAGCAGCGACGGGACTATTGCTCGAGGGGACCAGTACTTC. As protein: CASSDGTIARGDQYF.

This chain joins TRBV30 and TRBJ1-5; 7 nucleotides match TRBD1. Germline assignment: CDR1 GTSNPN and CDR2 SVGIG (reference sequence). After removal of 1 base from V and 1 base from J, the junction contained 13 bases not matched to a gene. The length of the CDR3 is 18 residues. The CDR3 DNA follows: TGTGCCTGGAGTGCCCGACCCCACCCGACAGGGAGCAATCAGCCCCAGCATTTT. Its protein product is CAWSARPHPTGSNQPQHF.

Comments on this clone: The junction does not match germline at one end; this may be a read error. This rearrangement joins TRBV9 to TRBJ2-5; 8 bases match TRBD2. The CDR3 extends over 15 amino acids. Germline loops: CDR1 SGDLS, CDR2 YYNGEE. DNA of the CDR3: TGTGCCAGCAGCACCCTCGGGACTAGGGAAGAGATCCAGTACTTC. Translating gives CASSTLGTREEIQYF.

V usage is TRBV27 and J usage is TRBJ2-7; 8 nucleotides agree with TRBD2. Germline loops: CDR1 MNHEY, CDR2 SMNVEV (reference sequence). The CDR3 is 15 amino acids. After removal of 4 bases from V and 7 bases from J, the junction contained 12 bases not matched to a gene. CDR3 region: CASSSGVAGSMEQYF. Here the CDR3 DNA reads TGTGCCAGCAGTTCTGGAGTAGCGGGATCTATGGAGCAGTACTTC.

The chain combines TRBV5-6 with TRBJ1-2; 7 bases fit TRBD1. Germline-derived CDR1 and CDR2 are SGHDT and YYEEEE. Trimming cost V 2 bases and J 0 bases; bases outside gene matches: 10. The CDR3 spans 17 residues. In nucleotides, the CDR3 is TGTGCCAGCAGCTTTTTCGGGACAGAGTTAGCTAACTATGGCTACACCTTC. Translated, it gives CASSFFGTELANYGYTF.

This clone was counted a single time. The rearrangement links TRBV29-1 to TRBJ2-7; 10 bases agree with TRBD1. J gave up 2 bases and V 6 bases, and 10 bases lay outside the gene matches. Germline lookup yields CDR1 SQVTM and CDR2 ANQGSEA. The CDR3 extends over 15 amino acids. The CDR3 region has the DNA TGCAGCGTAATGACCCCGGGACAGGGGCCCTACGAGCAGTACTTC. It yields the protein CSVMTPGQGPYEQYF.